Shown below are 8 T cell receptor beta chains from a single sample sequenced in a study of T cells in Graves' hyperthyroidism and ophthalmopathy. RNA transcripts yielded amplified TCR beta CDR3 regions. A first-round RT-PCR of the TCR CDR3 used the HTBI primer set. Each CDR3 protein gets one entry after TCRdb re-called the multiplex PCR reads with MiXCR. Of 600,000 to 700,000 distinct CDR3 sequences in the sample, about 15% are singletons; the top ten hold about 4%. Sequencing used blood. The receptors originated from a woman between 35 and 50 years old with Graves' ophthalmopathy.

The genes are TRBV4-3 and TRBJ1-1; TRBD1 is a possible D gene (5 bases). From germline, CDR1 is LGHNA and CDR2 YSLEER. CDR3 size: 16 residues. The V end was cut by 0 bases, the J end by 1 base, with 12 bases between. The CDR3 DNA is TGCGCCAGCAGCCAAGATCCCGCCGGGGCGAACACTGAAGCTTTCTTT. It yields the protein CASSQDPAGANTEAFF.

V usage is TRBV12-3 or TRBV12-4 and J usage is TRBJ1-1, with D perhaps matching TRBD1 (6 bases). Deletions cut 5 bases from V and 1 base from J, with 14 bases between. CDR3 length: 15 residues. CDR3 bases: TGTGCCAGCAGTAATCCGGGACACAAGAACACTGAAGCTTTCTTT. Translated: CASSNPGHKNTEAFF.

This clonotype was counted ten times or more. The chain links TRBV6-1 to TRBJ1-1; perhaps TRBD1 as D (5 bases). The V gene lost 6 bases and the J gene lost 1 base, with 12 bases spanning the gap. The CDR3 has 14 residues. The germline CDR1 and CDR2 sequences are MNHNS and SASEGT. CDR3 DNA: TGTGCCAGCAGCCGGACACGAGAGAACACTGAAGCTTTCTTT. Translation gives CASSRTRENTEAFF.

This clonotype was seen ten or more times. This sequence joins TRBV27 and TRBJ2-7; TRBD1 agrees at 9 bases. Germline CDR1 reads MNHEY; CDR2 reads SMNVEV (reference sequence). J lost 7 bases, V lost 4 bases, and 11 bases had no gene match. The length of the CDR3 is 15 residues. Here the CDR3 reads CASSSSGTGSGEQYF. The DNA of the CDR3 is TGTGCCAGCAGTTCATCCGGGACAGGGAGTGGGGAGCAGTACTTC.

This clonotype has just a few counts. With a much larger clone just one base away, this may be a read error. V gene TRBV5-1 combines with J gene TRBJ1-3, with no clear D. Germline V gene lookup returns CDR1 SGHRS and CDR2 YFSETQ. Trimming pared 6 bases from V and 7 bases from J, leaving 14 bases between. The CDR3 is 13 residues long. CDR3 sequence: CASNDMWGNTIYF. CDR3 bases: TGCGCCAGCAACGACATGTGGGGTAACACCATATATTTT.

At least ten counts were recorded for this clonotype. V gene TRBV11-1 combines with J gene TRBJ2-7; D is unresolved. V was pared by 5 bases and J by 0 bases, with 17 bases between. This CDR3 region has 16 residues. Germline V CDR1 and CDR2: SGHAT, FQDESV (reference sequence). CDR3 DNA sequence: TGTGCCAGCAGCCCAAGGACGGCCGCCAGCTCCTACGAGCAGTACTTC. Translating it yields CASSPRTAASSYEQYF.

This clonotype has at least ten counts. CDR3 sequence reads: CASSAPRGGTDTQYF. The CDR3 region has the DNA TGTGCCAGCAGTGCGCCTCGCGGTGGAACAGATACGCAGTATTTT. The chain joins TRBV25-1 to TRBJ2-3; D uncertain. The CDR3 is 15 amino acids. V lost 4 bases and J lost 3, with 14 bases in between. Per the germline V gene, CDR1 is MGHDK and CDR2 is SYGVNS.

CDR3: CASSSPPMGGYGYTF. The CDR3 DNA reads TGTGCCAGCAGTTCACCCCCGATGGGCGGCTATGGCTACACCTTC. V is TRBV28 and J is TRBJ1-2; D remains unclear. Germline CDR1 and CDR2: MDHEN and SYDVKM. The CDR3 is made up of 15 amino acids. V lost 4 bases and J 4 bases, leaving 16 bases between the germline ends.